Shown below are 7 T cell receptor beta chains from a single sample sequenced in a study of vaccination effects on CD4 cells after COVID-19. ViraFEST assay sequencing came after antigen-specific CD4+ T cells were expanded with viral peptide pools. Researchers isolated CD4+ T cells once about 11 days of culture had elapsed. This individual tested PCR-positive for SARS-CoV-2 infection between March and December 2020. Produced via immunoSEQ multiplex PCR; TCRdb's table is partial and in-frame only. The table lists about 26,000 clones, about 80% of them singletons. These TCRs' antigens remain unknown. The sample here was CD4+ T cells from PBMCs cultured with HCoV-NL63 spike peptides, taken before COVID-19 vaccination. The receptors come from a human donor who had a prior SARS-CoV-2 infection.

The gene calls are TRBV4-1 and TRBJ2-2; 7 positions agree with TRBD2. J lost 5 bases, V lost 5 bases, and 17 bases had no gene match. The CDR3 covers 18 residues. CDR1 MGHRA and CDR2 YSYEKL come from the germline V gene. This chain's CDR3 is CASSSRIAREGITGELFF. CDR3 bases: TGCGCCAGCAGCTCCAGAATTGCCAGGGAGGGGATAACCGGGGAGCTGTTTTTT.

The rearrangement uses TRBV3-1 (or the pseudogene TRBV3-2) and TRBJ2-2; 7 nucleotides agree with TRBD2. The J segment lost 15 bases and the V segment lost 0 bases, leaving 4 bases of the junction unmatched. CDR1 and CDR2 from the germline V gene are LGHDT and YNNKEL (reference sequence). The CDR3 extends over 12 amino acids. In nucleotides, the CDR3 is TGTGCCAGCAGCCAAGAGTTGCGGGGGTTGTTTTTT. Encoded protein: CASSQELRGLFF.

The V gene is TRBV19, the J gene TRBJ2-5; 10 nucleotides line up with TRBD2. Germline lookup yields CDR1 LNHDA and CDR2 SQIVND (reference sequence). The CDR3 length is 15 residues. The V and J ends lost 6 bases and 3 bases, in that order; junction bases with no gene match: 7. CDR3 amino acids: CASSTKRGGEETQYF. DNA of the CDR3: TGTGCCAGTAGCACCAAGCGGGGGGGCGAAGAGACCCAGTACTTC.

This clone has just a few counts. The rearrangement joins TRBV2 to TRBJ2-7; no clear D gene. The CDR3 is 13 amino acids. Trimming stripped 5 bases from V and 6 bases from J, with 14 bases between. Germline V gene data show CDR1 as SNHLY and CDR2 as FYNNEI. The CDR3 loop is CASSFGPAVEQYF. The CDR3 nucleotides read TGTGCCAGCAGTTTCGGACCGGCGGTCGAGCAGTACTTC.

This chain uses TRBV11-2 with TRBJ2-2, with 8 bases matching TRBD2. V was clipped by 0 bases and J by 7 bases; unmatched bases: 16. This CDR3 comprises 19 residues. Germline CDR1 is SGHAT and CDR2 is FQNNGV. The CDR3 is CASSLDLLGGSGSDGELFF. CDR3 sequence (DNA): TGTGCCAGCAGCTTAGACCTCCTCGGGGGGAGCGGGAGCGACGGGGAGCTGTTTTTT.

The chain has TRBV21-1 and TRBJ2-3; TRBD2 is the table's D call, not checked against the DNA. TRBV21-1 is a listed pseudogene. CDR3 length: 18 amino acids. CDR3 nucleotide sequence: TGTGCCAGCAGCAAAGTCCCCTTGACTAGGCCCCTCACAGATACGCAGTATTTT. This gives the protein CASSKVPLTRPLTDTQYF.

V is TRBV4-3 and J is TRBJ2-7; the D gene is possibly TRBD1 (5 bases). V lost 0 bases and J lost 4, with 10 bases in between. There are 14 residues in the CDR3. In germline, CDR1 is LGHNA, CDR2 YSLEER. The CDR3 DNA follows: TGCGCCAGCAGCCAAGACAGGGTGAGTTACGAGCAGTACTTC. Its protein is CASSQDRVSYEQYF.